The rows below give T cell receptor beta chains drawn from one sample of a study of blood T cells in healthy people across ages. Via MiXCR, TCRdb re-called the 5' RACE reads, giving one row per CDR3 protein. The sample holds roughly 830,000 distinct CDR3 sequences, approximately 59% seen once. The material sequenced was blood. All receptors derive from a man aged 30 to 45 in good health. CDR3s include the opening cysteine and the closing phenylalanine or tryptophan. D genes are given only for firm matches. Size is stated for part of the rows, as once, few or many counts, or as a class when the clone is expanded.

J	length	D	V	size	DNA	CDR3
TRBJ2-1	12	NA	TRBV6-5	NA	TGTGCCAGCAGAGCGGACAGCACTGGGCAGTTCTTC	CASRADSTGQFF
TRBJ2-5	11	TRBD1	TRBV20-1	few	TGCAGTGCGTGGACGCAGGGACAGCAGTACTTC	CSAWTQGQQYF
TRBJ2-1	19	TRBD2	TRBV6-1	NA	TGTGCCAGCACGCCTGTGACCGGACTAGCGGGGGACCTCTACAATGAGCAGTTCTTC	CASTPVTGLAGDLYNEQFF
TRBJ2-2	14	NA	TRBV9	NA	TGTGCCAGCAGCCGGGGGGCTGTAACCGGGGAGCTGTTTTTT	CASSRGAVTGELFF
TRBJ2-7	15	TRBD2	TRBV28	NA	TGTGCCAGCAGCCCCCAACTAGCGGGGCGGCGCGAGCAGTACTTC	CASSPQLAGRREQYF
TRBJ1-2	13	NA	TRBV12-3/TRBV12-4	NA	TGTGCCAGCAGTCACCTCGGTGGCTATGGCTACACCTTC	CASSHLGGYGYTF
TRBJ2-7	15	TRBD1	TRBV15	NA	TGTGCCACCAGCAGACACGCAGGGGGACAGTACGAGCAGTACTTC	CATSRHAGGQYEQYF
TRBJ2-2	15	TRBD1	TRBV5-1	NA	TGCGCCAGCAGTTTGACAGGGGGGCGGACCGGGGAGCTGTTTTTT	CASSLTGGRTGELFF
TRBJ2-7	16	TRBD1	TRBV3-1	NA	TGTGCCAGCAGCCAAGTAATTGGGACAGGGGACCACGAGCAGTACTTC	CASSQVIGTGDHEQYF
TRBJ2-3	11	NA	TRBV4-1	many	TGCGCCAGCAGCCATAGTGATACGCAGTATTTT	CASSHSDTQYF
TRBJ2-7	17	TRBD2	TRBV28	few	TGTGCCAGCAGTTCACTTTCACTAGCGGGGGACTCCTACGAGCAGTACTTC	CASSSLSLAGDSYEQYF
TRBJ2-1	17	TRBD2	TRBV6-1	many	TGTGCCAGCAGTGTCACGGTACGGACTAGCGGGGTAAACGAGCAGTTCTTC	CASSVTVRTSGVNEQFF
TRBJ2-3	13	NA	TRBV20-1	many	TGCAGTGCGGAGACAGGAGGAACAGATACGCAGTATTTT	CSAETGGTDTQYF
TRBJ1-2	13	NA	TRBV10-3	NA	TGTGCCATCAGGGAACAGGATAACTATGGCTACACCTTC	CAIREQDNYGYTF
TRBJ1-1	13	TRBD1	TRBV10-3	once	TGTGCCACCCGGACAGGGGTGAACACTGAAGCTTTCTTT	CATRTGVNTEAFF
TRBJ2-3	15	NA	TRBV14	NA	TGTGCCAGCAGCCAAGGGCGGGGAGGAACAGATACGCAGTATTTT	CASSQGRGGTDTQYF
TRBJ1-2	13	NA	TRBV27	NA	TGTGCCAGCAAAATGAACCCAAACTATGGCTACACCTTC	CASKMNPNYGYTF
TRBJ2-1	13	NA	TRBV5-1	NA	TGCGCCAGCAGCTTTGGCTGGCAGGATGAGCAGTTCTTC	CASSFGWQDEQFF
TRBJ2-7	14	NA	TRBV4-2	NA	TGTGCCAGCAGCCAAGCCAGGCAGTCCTACGAGCAGTACTTC	CASSQARQSYEQYF
TRBJ2-7	14	NA	TRBV5-5	NA	TGTGCCAGCAGCTGGCAGACGGGAGCCTACGAGCAGTACTTC	CASSWQTGAYEQYF
TRBJ2-1	15	TRBD1	TRBV5-1	few	TGCGCCAGCAGCTCTCGGACAGGGGGCATGGATGAGCAGTTCTTC	CASSSRTGGMDEQFF
TRBJ1-4	19	TRBD1	TRBV20-1	NA	TGCAGTGCTAGCCCCCCACGGGGACAGGGAGATGCAACTAATGAAAAACTGTTTTTT	CSASPPRGQGDATNEKLFF
TRBJ2-5	13	NA	TRBV29-1	NA	TGCAGCGTGGACAGAACAAGTCAAGAGACCCAGTACTTC	CSVDRTSQETQYF
TRBJ2-5	14	TRBD1	TRBV6-5	few	TGTGCCAGCTCACTCTGGACAGGAGGAGAGACCCAGTACTTC	CASSLWTGGETQYF
TRBJ2-5	14	TRBD1	TRBV9	NA	TGTGCCAGCAGCGTACGGACAGGCCAAGAGACCCAGTACTTC	CASSVRTGQETQYF
TRBJ1-2	12	NA	TRBV4-2	NA	TGTGCCAGCCAAGCAGGGGCTAATGGCCACACCTTC	CASQAGANGHTF